The present TCR beta chain was sequenced within a study of T cell responses to AZD1222 COVID-19 vaccine (dated by TCRdb to about 2021). A note on the overall study: A total of 233 trial participants underwent TCR sequencing, of whom about 210 received two doses of AZD1222 and about 26 received two doses of the MenACWY control vaccine. Enrollment into the trials was organized by age into subgroups of 18-55, 56-69 and 70-plus years, and those subgroups contained roughly 150, 30 and 60 TCR-sequenced participants, respectively.

The CDR3 regions of human TCRbeta chains were analyzed by immunosequencing. Per the source publication's procedure: TCRs in the repertoires were matched against a reference library of SARS-CoV-2-specific TCRs that had been generated with the MIRA antigen-specificity platform. Breadth was defined as the fraction of unique TCRs that were SARS-CoV-2-associated, and depth was defined as the fraction of total T cells that were SARS-CoV-2-associated. Using the MIRA data, every spike-specific TCR was mapped to the spike region that the TCR reacted to and assigned to either a CD4 or a CD8 class. Log10-transformed breadth and depth values were compared by one-way ANOVA with Sidak's multiple comparisons tests. The clones in this table, taken by TCRdb from immuneACCESS, are in-frame only. Not every clone is retained; where verified, under half of the shortfall comes from an unresolved V gene, and the cause of the rest is unknown. V and J calls and clone size come straight from that table; D and trimming were deduced from the DNA. This sample has fewer than 80,000 clones in its table, and 79% of those were observed once. In total, the top ten clones hold more than 20% of the sample.

General study outcomes and caveats: The 56-69-year group was small, and its depth increase did not reach significance, likely because of low power. Conclusions about previously exposed vaccinees were limited because only six AZD1222 recipients were SARS-CoV-2 seropositive at baseline. Reportedly, close to half of the unique spike-specific TCRs recognized epitopes lying outside the regions that are mutated in the B.1.351 and B.1.1.7 variants. Because no samples from the day 14 peak response were available, repertoires could be characterized only after the peak T cell response. CD4 TCRs associated with the vaccine covered the entire spike protein, and the dominant responses were in regions 160-218 and 743-854. Participants were mostly white British and included more females than males, and it was suggested by the authors that clonal diversity may have been underestimated. A significant rise in spike-specific TCR breadth and depth was observed after two AZD1222 doses relative to day 0 and relative to MenACWY recipients.

Read against the paper, the sample's time point label means: baseline before first vaccination. This specimen's treatment or condition label, interpreted: meningococcal conjugate vaccine given as trial control. Vaccinee samples came from UK trials COV001 and COV002, including a single-blind randomized controlled phase 2/3 trial of AZD1222 (ChAdOx1 nCoV-19) in healthy adults. For TCRbeta chain sequencing, PBMC samples were collected from trial participants at day 0 and at day 28 after the second dose. Note on this clone: Its antigen is unknown. Per-nucleotide qualities are absent, and no much larger clonotype sits a single base away.

The sequence was collected from an adult in good health. The input for sequencing was peripheral blood, taken on day 0 of MenACWY control vaccination.

The bases read TGCAGCGTTTTGGGAGATTACAATGAGCAGTTCTTC. Its translation is CSVLGDYNEQFF. The chain uses TRBV29-1 and TRBJ2-1; the D segment could be TRBD2, given 5 matching bases. The junction shows trimming of 5 bases on V and 4 bases on J, plus 9 bases between the germline ends. CDR1 and CDR2, looked up from the germline V gene, are SQVTM and ANQGSEA. There are 12 amino acids in the CDR3, from cysteine to phenylalanine inclusive. The kept DNA is CDR3 alone, 36 bases in frame from the first base.